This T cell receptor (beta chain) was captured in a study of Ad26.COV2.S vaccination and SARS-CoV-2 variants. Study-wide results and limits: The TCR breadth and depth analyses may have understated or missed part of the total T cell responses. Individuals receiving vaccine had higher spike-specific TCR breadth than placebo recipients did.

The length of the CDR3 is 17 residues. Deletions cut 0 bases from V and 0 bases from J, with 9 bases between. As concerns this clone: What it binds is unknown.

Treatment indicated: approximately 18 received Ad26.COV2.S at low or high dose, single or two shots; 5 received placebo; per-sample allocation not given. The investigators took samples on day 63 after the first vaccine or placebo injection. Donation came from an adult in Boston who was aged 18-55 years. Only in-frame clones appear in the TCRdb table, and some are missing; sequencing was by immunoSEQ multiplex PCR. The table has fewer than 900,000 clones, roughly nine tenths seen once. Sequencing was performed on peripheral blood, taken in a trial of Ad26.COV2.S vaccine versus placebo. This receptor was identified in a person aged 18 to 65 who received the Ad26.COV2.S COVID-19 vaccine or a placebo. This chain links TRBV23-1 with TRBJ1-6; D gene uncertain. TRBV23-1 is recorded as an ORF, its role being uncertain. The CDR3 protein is CASSQSGRSSYNSPLHF. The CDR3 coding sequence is TGCGCCAGCAGTCAATCGGGTAGGAGCTCCTATAATTCACCCCTCCACTTT.